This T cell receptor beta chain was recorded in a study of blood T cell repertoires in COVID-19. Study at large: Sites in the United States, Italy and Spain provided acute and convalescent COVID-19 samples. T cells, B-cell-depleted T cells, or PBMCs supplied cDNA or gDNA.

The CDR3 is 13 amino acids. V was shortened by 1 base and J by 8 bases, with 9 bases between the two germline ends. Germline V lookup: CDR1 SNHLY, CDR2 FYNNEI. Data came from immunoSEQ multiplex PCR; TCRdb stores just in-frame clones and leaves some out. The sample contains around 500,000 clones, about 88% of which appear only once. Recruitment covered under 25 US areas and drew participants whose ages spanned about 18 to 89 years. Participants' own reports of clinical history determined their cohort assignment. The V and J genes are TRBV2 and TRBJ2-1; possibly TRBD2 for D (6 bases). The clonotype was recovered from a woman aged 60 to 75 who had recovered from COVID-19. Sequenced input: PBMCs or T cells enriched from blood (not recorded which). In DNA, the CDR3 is TGTGCCAGCAGTGAAGACGGGGGACATGAGCAGTTCTTC. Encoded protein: CASSEDGGHEQFF.